The T cell receptor (beta chain) described here comes from a study of human T cells and chemical hapten exposure. Overall study: Per-sample TCR yield variability stemmed mainly from small pooled library volume differences. Study-wide findings and caveats: Among expanded TCRs, significantly more large CDR3 similarity clusters formed than among controls.

Germline loops: CDR1 SNHLY, CDR2 FYNNEI. The CDR3 loop spans 14 amino acids. V was trimmed by 4 bases and J by 5 bases, leaving 14 bases between them. As for time point: patch test 3, about 24 weeks after DPC sensitization. Treatment specified: therapeutic diphenylcyclopropenone sensitization with weekly scalp DPC. A few counts support this clonotype. Its antigen is as yet unknown. Via MiXCR, TCRdb re-called the RACE reads, giving one row per CDR3 protein. Counted here are roughly 150,000 distinct CDR3 sequences, about a quarter occurring once; the ten biggest clones make up approximately 2.3%. The starting material was whole blood, obtained in connection with sensitization to the hapten diphenylcyclopropenone (DPC). This receptor was obtained from a woman aged 18 to 35 with alopecia areata. Some clones in this sample may be carry-over from other donors' samples. This chain links TRBV2 with TRBJ1-1; TRBD1 is a possible D gene (5 bases). In nucleotides, the CDR3 is TGTGCCAGCAGTGGAGAACAGGACGGGACTGAAGCTTTCTTT. Amino acids: CASSGEQDGTEAFF.